This record covers a single T cell receptor (beta chain). Its antigen remains unidentified. This entry is derived from a study of cytomegalovirus exposure and HLA in healthy donors (dated by TCRdb to between 2016 and 2019). Regarding the study in general: According to an earlier analysis of around 600 of the donors, about 180 million T cells yielded some 120 million unique TCR beta sequences and about 300 Gb of sequence data. Approximately 310 gigabases of sequencing data and 91 million or so unique TCR sequences made up an early release that covered over 550 HLA-typed donors. Among the approximately 400 genotyped donors, about 85% belonged to the genetic ancestry cluster associated with self-reported Caucasian donors. The study aimed to test whether cataloging public T cell receptors could reveal signatures of past pathogen exposure. Using immunosequencing, the study profiled T cell repertoires from about 610 subjects and related those repertoires to cytomegalovirus serostatus. Along with the approximately 620-subject first cohort, a separate validation cohort of more than 90 different subjects was used. The study combined high-throughput TCR immunosequencing, statistical association of individual TCRs with disease status, and machine learning to predict cytomegalovirus infection status. A later analysis re-examined previously published TCR beta repertoires from over 500 donors and added high-resolution HLA genotyping to investigate patterns of TCR occurrence. The later analysis used no new phenotypic data to find candidate immune exposures, relying instead on TCR beta sequences and their occurrence across donors. To decide whether each TCR beta V gene segment behaved as functional or pseudogenic, an earlier analysis of several hundred of the donors relied on high-throughput TCR beta sequencing. Donor age, sex, ethnicity and CMV serostatus were compiled together with the repertoire data. A later genetic analysis used genome-wide SNP genotypes for about three fifths of the 666 donors, treating that subset as a discovery cohort. Every discovery cohort repertoire had been produced on one sequencing platform. HLA typing included class I and class II loci at four-digit resolution. Typing coverage differed by locus: A, B, C, DRB1 and DQB1 were typed in roughly 629-630 donors, DQA1 in about 560, DPA1 in over 600, and DPB1 in approximately 450. Roughly 5 DR-DQ haplotypes were treated as single units for association and clustering because of strong linkage in the cohort. Across approximately 400 genotyped donors of the cohort, an average of about 250,000 unique TCR beta nucleotide sequences per donor were sequenced, and approximately 17% of those sequences were non-productive.

CDR1 LNHDA and CDR2 SQIVND are derived from the germline V gene (reference sequence). V gives up 3 bases and J gives up 0 bases, and the segment between their germline ends measures 9 bases. The cysteine opens and the phenylalanine closes a CDR3 of 15 amino acids. Of all the DNA, just the CDR3 is kept, 45 bases in frame from base 1. The cohort comprised some 730 healthy bone marrow donors. Cohort members were all nominally healthy when sampled, although unrecorded immune exposures were likely present. The donor was CMV seropositive and was included in the group of 290 or so seropositive cohort members. Each donor provided a peripheral blood sample, and peripheral blood mononuclear cells were used for TCR beta sequencing. The Qiagen DNeasy Blood Extraction Kit was used to extract genomic DNA from the blood cell samples. Receptors were amplified or captured by the immunoSEQ multiplex PCR assay. For the multiplex PCR, a mixture combining 60 forward primers for TCR Vbeta segments and 13 reverse primers for TCR Jbeta segments was used. The CDR3 region of rearranged TCR beta genes was amplified from genomic DNA by a multiplex PCR assay. On the Illumina HiSeq System, the amplified TCR beta libraries were sequenced as 87-base-pair reads. The published analysis was carried out like this. Across the 600 to 700 repertoires, a later analysis counted some 80 million unique TCR beta chains, some 11 million of which were shared by at least two donors. To remove PCR and sequencing errors, raw reads were error-corrected and collapsed into unique sequences using a nearest-neighbor algorithm that merged closely related sequences. CDR3 sequences were aligned to IMGT reference sequences to assign V, D and J gene segments. Each retained sequence needed at least a six-nucleotide match to both a V gene segment and a J gene segment. A rearrangement counted as productive if the CDR3 had no stop codons and remained in frame with V and J, and every other rearrangement counted as non-productive. Following IMGT convention, CDR3 was defined as the stretch from the second conserved V-encoded cysteine up to the conserved J-encoded phenylalanine. The earlier analysis of 587 of the donors excluded sequences that lacked an unambiguous match to a single V gene segment. In an earlier analysis of 587 of the donors, V segments were called functional above 56.7% productive rearrangements and were called segregating when the between-donor standard deviation exceeded 5%. A statistical classification framework was developed to diagnose cytomegalovirus status using the catalog of TCR beta chain sequences. In a later analysis, V and J genes were assigned by comparing TCR nucleotide sequences against IMGT/GENE-DB human TR gene sequences. Using the TCRdist pipeline, a later analysis assigned CDR3 sequences along with most-parsimonious VDJ recombination scenarios. In a later analysis, every TCR beta chain was defined by the combination of its CDR3 amino acid sequence and its V-gene family, and reads without a unique V-gene family were dropped. To address suspected cross-contamination and a sequencing artifact, a later analysis removed 592 highly shared, low-generation-probability nucleotide sequences. A later analysis calculated a clonal expansion index for each public chain from normalized within-repertoire ranks of inferred template counts. In a later analysis, generation probabilities were computed with a VDJ recombination model fitted to out-of-frame rearrangements, and the resulting probabilities were checked against IGoR. A later analysis scored TCR-TCR, TCR-HLA and TCR-CMV co-occurrence with hypergeometric tests, applying a repertoire-size bias correction to TCR pairs. In a later analysis, false discovery rates were estimated by permuting HLA or CMV assignments 20 times. In a later analysis, co-occurring TCRs were grouped using DBSCAN, and TCRdist sequence similarity was added for clustering within HLA-allele-positive subsets. Repertoires with fewer than 30,000 or more than 120,000 public chains, plus five repertoires with anomalous nucleotide sharing, were excluded from co-occurrence clustering. What TCRdb holds here is the immuneACCESS table cut down to in-frame rearrangements. Part of the clones is not present; checked against another copy, under half of the missing clones reflect an unresolved V gene, and the others are unexplained. For V, J and clone size, that table is used; D and trimming come from the DNA. The sample table on file contains about 55,000 clones. Of the sample, approximately 13% is held by the ten largest clones.

Paper-wide results and their limitations: Sequencing depth was assumed to be roughly uniform across donors in the presence/absence analyses, though that assumption may not hold. In a later analysis, TCR association rates were found to vary across HLA loci, with the most associated TCRs seen for DRB1 alleles and the fewest for HLA-C alleles. When HLA alleles, especially DR and DQ, strongly co-occurred, TCR associations were difficult to assign to individual alleles. For the cohort, immune exposure information was limited to CMV serostatus. In vitro tests confirmed that a few of the cytomegalovirus-associated TCR beta chains recognize cytomegalovirus antigens. The sequencing pipeline was judged likely to have produced a cluster of highly shared sequence variants as a technical artifact. According to a later analysis, parvovirus B19, influenza, CMV and Epstein-Barr virus appeared linked to several top co-occurrence clusters. Only TCR beta chains were sequenced in this cohort, and the absence of alpha or paired-chain data limited detectable features. Because some donors lacked HLA typing at each locus, the association tests relied only on the typed subset. A further reported finding was that TCR beta sequences accurately predicted the HLA-A and HLA-B alleles for most subjects in the first cohort. Some IMGT-functional V segments, including TRBV6-2 and TRBV6-3, could not be distinguished by the 87-base-pair reads and were therefore excluded. The study gave a list of under 200 TCR beta chains associated with cytomegalovirus. The authors suggested that the approach could potentially be generalized to other disease states and immunological phenotypes. According to a later genetic analysis, donors in an Asian-associated ancestry cluster had fewer N-insertions in productive TCRs than the roughly 700-donor mean. An earlier analysis of several hundred of the donors showed that most TCR beta V segments appeared in productive rearrangements either about 90% or about 30% of the time, which broadly matched IMGT annotations. In a later genetic analysis, a missense DCLRE1C variant was associated with V-gene and J-gene trimming of TCR beta chains, and the association was replicated in an independent cohort. The classifier was reported to diagnose cytomegalovirus status with high specificity and sensitivity in both the original and validation cohorts. Across donors, most TCR sequences were observed very rarely, whereas some public TCRs were present in many individuals. Specific HLA alleles were associated with 15,000 to 20,000 TCR beta sequences at a false discovery rate of 0.05 in a later analysis. Correlated functional status among segregating V segments might be attributable to linkage disequilibrium, but an unknown experimental factor could not be ruled out. Most CMV-associated TCR beta chains appeared to be HLA-restricted in a later analysis, and the HLA associations seemed to be driven largely by CMV exposure. In a later analysis, HLA-associated TCR beta chains showed more clonal expansion and lower generation probabilities than non-associated chains that were equally common. Approximately 16 rarely observed V segments, including chromosome 9 orphons, were excluded from the earlier analysis of a few hundred of the donors because counts were too low.

This clonotype was sampled from a woman aged 55-69 years in good health and CMV-seropositive. Sequencing input: PBMCs. This chain joins TRBV19 to TRBJ1-5, with no reliable assignment of the D segment. The CDR3 region has the sequence CASSMAHLSNQPQHF. The DNA sequence follows: TGTGCCAGTAGTATGGCACACCTTAGCAATCAGCCCCAGCATTTT.